This TCR beta chain is drawn from a study of blood T cells in healthy people across ages. The authors ran a second PCR of 7 to 11 cycles using a sample-barcoded 5' primer and a J-beta primer mix. Tagging of each cDNA molecule was performed by a template-switch adaptor with 12 random nucleotides. One entry per CDR3 protein, called by TCRdb with MiXCR from the 5' RACE reads. The table has approximately 800,000 distinct CDR3 sequences, 25% seen once. Germline CDR1 SGHTA, CDR2 FQGNSA. The CDR3 is 16 residues long. The same specimen was also included in a second study, on T cells of mothers and their children.

Sequences were obtained from blood. V and J are TRBV7-2 and TRBJ2-5, with 13 bases that match TRBD2. The J call may be faulty, since TRBJ2-7 better matches the DNA end. The receptor was derived from a boy younger than 18 in good health. This CDR3 reads CASSIRTSGGSGEQYF. CDR3 in DNA: TGTGCCAGCAGCATTCGGACTAGCGGGGGCAGTGGCGAGCAGTACTTC.